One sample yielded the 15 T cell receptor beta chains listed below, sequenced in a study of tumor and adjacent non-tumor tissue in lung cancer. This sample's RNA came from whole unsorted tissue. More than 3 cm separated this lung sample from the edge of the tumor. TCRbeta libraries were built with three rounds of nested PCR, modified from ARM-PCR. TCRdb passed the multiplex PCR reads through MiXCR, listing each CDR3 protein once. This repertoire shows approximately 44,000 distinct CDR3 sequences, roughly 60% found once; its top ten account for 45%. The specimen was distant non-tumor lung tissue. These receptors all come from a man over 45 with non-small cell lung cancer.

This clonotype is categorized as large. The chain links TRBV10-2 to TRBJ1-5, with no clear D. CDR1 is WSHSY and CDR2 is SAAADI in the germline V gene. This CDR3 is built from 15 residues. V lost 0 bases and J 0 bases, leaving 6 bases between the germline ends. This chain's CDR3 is CASSESTLSNQPQHF. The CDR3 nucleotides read TGCGCCAGCAGTGAGTCGACTCTTAGCAATCAGCCCCAGCATTTT.

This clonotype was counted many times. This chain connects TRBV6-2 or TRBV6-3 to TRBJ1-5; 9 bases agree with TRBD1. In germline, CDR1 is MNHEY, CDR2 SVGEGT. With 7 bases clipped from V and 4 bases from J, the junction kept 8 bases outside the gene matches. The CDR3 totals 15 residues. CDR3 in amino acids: CASTGTGRANQPQHF. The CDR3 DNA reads TGTGCCAGCACCGGGACAGGGAGGGCAAATCAGCCCCAGCATTTT.

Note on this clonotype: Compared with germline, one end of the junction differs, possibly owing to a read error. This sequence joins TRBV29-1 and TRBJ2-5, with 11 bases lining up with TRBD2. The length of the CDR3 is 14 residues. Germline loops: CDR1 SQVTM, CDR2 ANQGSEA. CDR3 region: CSVRLAGGEETQYF. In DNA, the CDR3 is TGCAGCGTGCGGCTAGCGGGAGGAGAAGAGACCCAATACTTC.

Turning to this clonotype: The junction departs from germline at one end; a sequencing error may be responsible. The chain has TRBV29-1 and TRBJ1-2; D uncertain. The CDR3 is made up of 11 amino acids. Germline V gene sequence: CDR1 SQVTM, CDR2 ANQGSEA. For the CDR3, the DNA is TGCAACGTTGAGGAGAACTATGGCTACACCTTT. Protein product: CNVEENYGYTF.

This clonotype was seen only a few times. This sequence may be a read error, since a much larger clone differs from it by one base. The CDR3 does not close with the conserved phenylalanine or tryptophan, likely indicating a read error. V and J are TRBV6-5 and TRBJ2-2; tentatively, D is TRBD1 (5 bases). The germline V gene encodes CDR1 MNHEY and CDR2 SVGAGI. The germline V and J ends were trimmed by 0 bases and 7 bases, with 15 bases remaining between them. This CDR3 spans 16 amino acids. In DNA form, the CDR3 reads TGTGCCAGCAGTTACTCCGCAGGGCTAGTCGGCGGGGAGCTGTTTCTT. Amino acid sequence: CASSYSAGLVGGELFL.

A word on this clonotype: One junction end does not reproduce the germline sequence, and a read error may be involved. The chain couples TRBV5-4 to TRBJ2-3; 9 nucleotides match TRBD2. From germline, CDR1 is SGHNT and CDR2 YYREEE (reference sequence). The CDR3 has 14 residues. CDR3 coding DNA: TGTGCCAACAGTTTTAGCGGGAGTGCAGATATGCAGTATTTT. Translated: CANSFSGSADMQYF.

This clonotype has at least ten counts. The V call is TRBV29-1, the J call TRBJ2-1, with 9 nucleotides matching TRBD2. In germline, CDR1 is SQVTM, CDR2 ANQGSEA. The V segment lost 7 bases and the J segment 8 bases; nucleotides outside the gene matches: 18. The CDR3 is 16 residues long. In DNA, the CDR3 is TGCAGCGCCGGAGGGGGGGGTGCGGGAGGGCTCGATGAGCAGTTCTTC. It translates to CSAGGGGAGGLDEQFF.

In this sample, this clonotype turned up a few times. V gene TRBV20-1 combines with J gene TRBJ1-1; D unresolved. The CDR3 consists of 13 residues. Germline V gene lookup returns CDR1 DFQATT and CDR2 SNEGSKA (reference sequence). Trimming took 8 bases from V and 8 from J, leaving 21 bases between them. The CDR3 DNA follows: TGCAGTCCCAGAAACGACGGAACCGACGAAGCTTTCTTT. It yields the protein CSPRNDGTDEAFF.

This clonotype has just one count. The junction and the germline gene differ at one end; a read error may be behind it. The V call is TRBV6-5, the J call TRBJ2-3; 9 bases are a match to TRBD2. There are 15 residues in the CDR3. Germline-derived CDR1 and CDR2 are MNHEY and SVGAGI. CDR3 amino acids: CASSSSGSVADTQYF. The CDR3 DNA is TGTGCCAGCAGTAGTAGCGGGAGTGTTGCAGATACGCAATATTTT.

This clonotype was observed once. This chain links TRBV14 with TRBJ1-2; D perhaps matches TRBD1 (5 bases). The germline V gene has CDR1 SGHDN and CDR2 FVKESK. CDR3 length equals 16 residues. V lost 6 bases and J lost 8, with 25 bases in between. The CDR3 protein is CASRHVDTPPAGGYTF. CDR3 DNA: TGTGCCAGCAGGCATGTGGACACTCCACCCGCCGGCGGCTACACCTTC.

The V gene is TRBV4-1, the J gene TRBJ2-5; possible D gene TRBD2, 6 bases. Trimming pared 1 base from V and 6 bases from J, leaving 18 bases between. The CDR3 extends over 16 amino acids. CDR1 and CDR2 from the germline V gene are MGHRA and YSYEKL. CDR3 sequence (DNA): TGCGCCAGCAGCCAAGCGTTGCCTAGCGAGAGAAAGACCCAGTACTTC. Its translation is CASSQALPSERKTQYF.

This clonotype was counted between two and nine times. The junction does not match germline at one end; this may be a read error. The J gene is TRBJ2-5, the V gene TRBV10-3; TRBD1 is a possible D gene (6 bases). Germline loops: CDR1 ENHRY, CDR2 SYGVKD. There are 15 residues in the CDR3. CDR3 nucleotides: TGTGCCATCAGTGAGTCGAATGGGGGCCAGGAGACCCGGTACTTC. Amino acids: CAISESNGGQETRYF.

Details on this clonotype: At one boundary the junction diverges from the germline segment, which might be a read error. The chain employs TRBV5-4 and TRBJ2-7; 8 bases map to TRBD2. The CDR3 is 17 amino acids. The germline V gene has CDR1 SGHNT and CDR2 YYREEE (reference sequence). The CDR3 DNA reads TGTGTCAGCAGCCGATTAGAAATAGCGGGGAGCTCCTACAAGCAGTACTTC. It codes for CVSSRLEIAGSSYKQYF.

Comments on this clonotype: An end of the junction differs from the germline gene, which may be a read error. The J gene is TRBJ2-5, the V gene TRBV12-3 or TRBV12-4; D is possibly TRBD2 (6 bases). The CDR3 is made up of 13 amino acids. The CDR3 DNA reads TGCGCCAGCAGGCGGGATACACAAGAGACCCAGTACTTC. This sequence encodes CASRRDTQETQYF.

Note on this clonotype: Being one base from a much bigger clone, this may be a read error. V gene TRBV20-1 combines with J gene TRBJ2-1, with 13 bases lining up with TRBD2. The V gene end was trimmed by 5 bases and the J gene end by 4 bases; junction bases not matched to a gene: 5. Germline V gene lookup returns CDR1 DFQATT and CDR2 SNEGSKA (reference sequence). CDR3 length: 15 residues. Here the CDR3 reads CSASAGLAGYNEQFF. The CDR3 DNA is TGCAGTGCTTCCGCGGGACTAGCGGGATACAATGAGCAGTTCTTC.